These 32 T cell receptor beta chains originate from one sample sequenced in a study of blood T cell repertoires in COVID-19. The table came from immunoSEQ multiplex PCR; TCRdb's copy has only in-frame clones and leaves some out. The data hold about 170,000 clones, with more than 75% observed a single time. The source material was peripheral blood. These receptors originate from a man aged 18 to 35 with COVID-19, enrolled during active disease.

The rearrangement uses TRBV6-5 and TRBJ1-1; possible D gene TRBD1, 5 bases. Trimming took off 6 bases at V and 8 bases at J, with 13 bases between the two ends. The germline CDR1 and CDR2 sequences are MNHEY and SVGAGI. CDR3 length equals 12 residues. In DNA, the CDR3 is TGTGCCAGCAGAACCCCGGGGGGGGAAGCTTTCTTT. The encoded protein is CASRTPGGEAFF.

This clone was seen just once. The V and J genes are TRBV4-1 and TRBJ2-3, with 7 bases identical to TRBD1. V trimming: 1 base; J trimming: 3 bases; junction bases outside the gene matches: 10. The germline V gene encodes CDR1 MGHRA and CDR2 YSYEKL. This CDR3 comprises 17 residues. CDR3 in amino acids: CASSQARQGLRTDTQYF. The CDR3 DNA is TGCGCCAGCAGCCAAGCTAGACAGGGTCTTAGGACAGATACGCAGTATTTT.

CDR3 sequence: CASSLAVGGAGVSNEQFF. The CDR3, as DNA: TGTGCCAGCAGCTTAGCCGTGGGAGGAGCGGGAGTAAGCAATGAGCAGTTCTTC. This rearrangement joins TRBV7-8 to TRBJ2-1; 8 bases are a match to TRBD2. Germline V gene sequence: CDR1 SGHVS, CDR2 FQNEAQ. The CDR3 consists of 18 residues. V lost 0 bases, J lost 6 bases, and 13 bases stayed unmatched.

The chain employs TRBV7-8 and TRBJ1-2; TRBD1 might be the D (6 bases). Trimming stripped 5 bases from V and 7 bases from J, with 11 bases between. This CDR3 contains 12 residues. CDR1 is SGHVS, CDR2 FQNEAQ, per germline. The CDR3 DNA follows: TGTGCCAGCAGCCAACAGGGTATTGGCTACACCTTC. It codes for CASSQQGIGYTF.

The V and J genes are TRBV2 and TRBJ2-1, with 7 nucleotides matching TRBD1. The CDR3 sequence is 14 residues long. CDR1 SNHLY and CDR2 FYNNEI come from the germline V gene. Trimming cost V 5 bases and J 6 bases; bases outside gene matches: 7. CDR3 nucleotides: TGTGCCAGCAGTACAGGGGTCGGGGCCAATGAGCAGTTCTTC. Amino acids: CASSTGVGANEQFF.

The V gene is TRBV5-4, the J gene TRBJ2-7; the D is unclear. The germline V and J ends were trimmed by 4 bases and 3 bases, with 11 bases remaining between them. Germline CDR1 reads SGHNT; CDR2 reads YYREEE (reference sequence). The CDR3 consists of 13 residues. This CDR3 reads CASSLDSRYEQYF. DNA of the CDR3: TGTGCCAGCAGCCTCGATAGCCGCTACGAGCAGTACTTC.

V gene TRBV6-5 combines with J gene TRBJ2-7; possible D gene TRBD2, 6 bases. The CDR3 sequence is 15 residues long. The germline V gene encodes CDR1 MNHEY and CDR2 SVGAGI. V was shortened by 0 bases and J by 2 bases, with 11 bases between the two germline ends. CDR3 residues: CASSYSPSDTYEQYF. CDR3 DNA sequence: TGTGCCAGCAGTTACTCTCCTAGCGACACCTACGAGCAGTACTTC.

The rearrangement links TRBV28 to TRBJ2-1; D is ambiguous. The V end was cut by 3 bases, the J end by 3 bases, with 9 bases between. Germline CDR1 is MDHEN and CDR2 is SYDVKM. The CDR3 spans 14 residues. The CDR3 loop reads CASSLRSDYNEQFF. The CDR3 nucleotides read TGTGCCAGCAGTTTGAGAAGCGACTACAATGAGCAGTTCTTC. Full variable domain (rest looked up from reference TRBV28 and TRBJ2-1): DVKVTQSSRYLVKRTGEKVFLECVQDMDHENMFWYRQDPGLGLRLIYFSYDVKMKEKGDIPEGYSVSREKKERFSLILESASTNQTSMYLCASSLRSDYNEQFFGPGTRLTVL.

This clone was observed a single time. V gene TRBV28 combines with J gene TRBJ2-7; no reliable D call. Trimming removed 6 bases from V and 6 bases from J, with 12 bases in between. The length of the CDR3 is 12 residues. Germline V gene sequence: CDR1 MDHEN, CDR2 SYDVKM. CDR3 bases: TGTGCCAGCAGCCTGACCTCAGGCGAGCAGTACTTC. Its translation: CASSLTSGEQYF.

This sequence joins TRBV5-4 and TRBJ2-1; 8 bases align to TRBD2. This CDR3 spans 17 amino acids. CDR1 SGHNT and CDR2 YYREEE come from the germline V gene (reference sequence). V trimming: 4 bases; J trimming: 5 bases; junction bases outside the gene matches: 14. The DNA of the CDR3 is TGTGCCAGCAGCGCCAGGGTACTAGCGGTTTCCCACAATGAGCAGTTCTTC. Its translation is CASSARVLAVSHNEQFF.

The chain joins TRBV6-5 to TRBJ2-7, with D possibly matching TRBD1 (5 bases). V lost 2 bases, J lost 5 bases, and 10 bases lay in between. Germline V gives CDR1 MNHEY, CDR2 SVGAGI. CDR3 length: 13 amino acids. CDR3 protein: CASSYRRANEQYF. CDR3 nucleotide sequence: TGTGCCAGCAGTTACCGCAGGGCGAACGAGCAGTACTTC.

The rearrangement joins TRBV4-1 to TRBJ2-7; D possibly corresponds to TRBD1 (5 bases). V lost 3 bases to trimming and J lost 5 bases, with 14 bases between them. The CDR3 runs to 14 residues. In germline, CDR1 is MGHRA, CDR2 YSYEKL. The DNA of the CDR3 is TGCGCCAGCAGCCACCCGTTAGGGGTCCACGAGCAGTACTTC. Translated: CASSHPLGVHEQYF.

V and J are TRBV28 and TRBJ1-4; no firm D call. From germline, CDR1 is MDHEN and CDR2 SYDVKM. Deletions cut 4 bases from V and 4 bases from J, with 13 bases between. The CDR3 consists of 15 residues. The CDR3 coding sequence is TGTGCCAGCAGTTATGCACGAGGGAATAATGAAAAACTGTTTTTT. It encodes CASSYARGNNEKLFF.

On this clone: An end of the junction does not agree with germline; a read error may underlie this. The CDR3 nucleotides read TGTGCCAGCAGCTTGGCCGGGACAGCCAATGAAAAACTGCTTTTT. Translating gives CASSLAGTANEKLLF. The chain joins TRBV5-8 to TRBJ1-4; TRBD1 matches at 7 bases. Germline V gene data show CDR1 as SGHTS and CDR2 as YDEGEE. The CDR3 extends over 15 amino acids.

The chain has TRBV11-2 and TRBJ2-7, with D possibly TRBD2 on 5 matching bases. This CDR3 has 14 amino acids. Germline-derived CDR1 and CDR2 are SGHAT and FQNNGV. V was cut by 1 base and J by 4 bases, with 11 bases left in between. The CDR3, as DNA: TGTGCCAGCAGCTTAGGTTTGAGGACTTACGAGCAGTACTTC. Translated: CASSLGLRTYEQYF. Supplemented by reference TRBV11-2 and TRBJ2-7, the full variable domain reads EAGVAQSPRYKIIEKRQSVAFWCNPISGHATLYWYQQILGQGPKLLIQFQNNGVVDDSQLPKDRFSAERLKGVDSTLKIQPAKLEDSAVYLCASSLGLRTYEQYFGPGTRLTVT.

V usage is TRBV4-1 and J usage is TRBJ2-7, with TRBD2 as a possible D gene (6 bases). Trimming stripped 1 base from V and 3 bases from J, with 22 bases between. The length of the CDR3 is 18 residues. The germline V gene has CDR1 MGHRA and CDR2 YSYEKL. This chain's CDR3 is CASSQVVGGEDARYEQYF. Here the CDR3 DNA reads TGCGCCAGCAGCCAAGTAGTTGGTGGGGAGGACGCGCGCTACGAGCAGTACTTC.

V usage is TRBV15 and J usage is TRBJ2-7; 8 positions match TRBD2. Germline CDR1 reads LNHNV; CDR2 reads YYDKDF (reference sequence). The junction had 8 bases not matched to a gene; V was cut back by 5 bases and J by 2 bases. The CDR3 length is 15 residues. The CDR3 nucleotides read TGTGCCACCAGCGGCGAGCGGGGGAAGACCTACGAGCAGTACTTC. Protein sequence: CATSGERGKTYEQYF. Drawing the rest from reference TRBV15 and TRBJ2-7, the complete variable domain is DAMVIQNPRYQVTQFGKPVTLSCSQTLNHNVMYWYQQKSSQAPKLLFHYYDKDFNNEADTPDNFQSRRPNTSFCFLDIRSPGLGDTAMYLCATSGERGKTYEQYFGPGTRLTVT.

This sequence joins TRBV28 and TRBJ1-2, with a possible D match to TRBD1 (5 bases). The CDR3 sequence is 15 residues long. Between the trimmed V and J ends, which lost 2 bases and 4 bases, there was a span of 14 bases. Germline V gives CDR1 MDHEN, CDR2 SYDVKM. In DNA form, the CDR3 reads TGTGCCAGCAGTTTACCAGGGTGGAAAGGCTATGGCTACACCTTC. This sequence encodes CASSLPGWKGYGYTF.

The chain's CDR3 is CSVGRWISGGTEAFF. The CDR3 DNA is TGCAGCGTTGGCCGGTGGATTTCAGGGGGCACTGAAGCTTTCTTT. This chain joins TRBV29-1 and TRBJ1-1, with TRBD1 identical over 7 bases. CDR1 is SQVTM, CDR2 ANQGSEA, per germline. This CDR3 is 15 amino acids long. J lost 4 bases, V lost 4 bases, and 12 bases had no gene match.

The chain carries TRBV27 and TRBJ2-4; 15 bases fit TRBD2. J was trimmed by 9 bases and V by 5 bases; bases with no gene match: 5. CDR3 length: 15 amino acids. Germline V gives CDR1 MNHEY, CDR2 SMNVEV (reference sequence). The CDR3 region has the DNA TGTGCCAGCAGTCTATGGACTAGCGGGAGGGGCATTCAGTACTTC. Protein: CASSLWTSGRGIQYF.

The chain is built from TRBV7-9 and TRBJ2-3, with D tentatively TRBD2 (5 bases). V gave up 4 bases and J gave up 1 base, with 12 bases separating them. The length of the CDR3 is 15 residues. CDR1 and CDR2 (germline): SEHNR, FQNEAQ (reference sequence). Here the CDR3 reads CASSSPSSGTDTQYF. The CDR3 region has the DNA TGTGCCAGCAGCTCCCCCAGTAGCGGCACAGATACGCAGTATTTT.

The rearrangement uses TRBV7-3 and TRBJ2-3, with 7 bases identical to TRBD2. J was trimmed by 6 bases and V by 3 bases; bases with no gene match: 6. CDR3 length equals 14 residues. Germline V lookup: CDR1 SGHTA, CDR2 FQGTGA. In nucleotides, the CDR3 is TGTGCCAGCAGCTTTACGGGAGGAAGGGATACGCAGTATTTT. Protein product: CASSFTGGRDTQYF.

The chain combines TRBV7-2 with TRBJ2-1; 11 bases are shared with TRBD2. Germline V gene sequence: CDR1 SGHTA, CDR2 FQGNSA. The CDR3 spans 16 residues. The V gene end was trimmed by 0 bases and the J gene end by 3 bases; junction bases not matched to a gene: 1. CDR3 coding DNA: TGTGCCAGCAGCTTAGCGGGGACTAGCGGCTACAATGAGCAGTTCTTC. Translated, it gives CASSLAGTSGYNEQFF.

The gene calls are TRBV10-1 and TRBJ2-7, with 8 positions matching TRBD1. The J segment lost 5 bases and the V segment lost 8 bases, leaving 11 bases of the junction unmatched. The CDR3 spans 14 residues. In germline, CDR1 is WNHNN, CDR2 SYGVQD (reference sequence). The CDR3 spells CASPTTGAADEQYF. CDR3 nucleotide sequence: TGCGCCAGCCCTACGACAGGGGCGGCGGACGAGCAGTACTTC.

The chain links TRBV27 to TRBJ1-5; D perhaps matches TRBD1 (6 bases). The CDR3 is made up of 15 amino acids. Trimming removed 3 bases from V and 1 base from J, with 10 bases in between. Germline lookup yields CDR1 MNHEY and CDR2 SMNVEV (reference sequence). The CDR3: CASSLQGQSNQPQHF. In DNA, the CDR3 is TGTGCCAGCAGTTTGCAGGGGCAGAGCAATCAGCCCCAGCATTTT.

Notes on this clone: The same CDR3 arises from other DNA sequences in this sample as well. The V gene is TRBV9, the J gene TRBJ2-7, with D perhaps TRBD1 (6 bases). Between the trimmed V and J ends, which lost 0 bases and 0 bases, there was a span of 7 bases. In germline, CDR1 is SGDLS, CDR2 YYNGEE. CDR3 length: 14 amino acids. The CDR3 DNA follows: TGTGCCAGCAGCGTAGGACAGGTCTCCTACGAGCAGTACTTC. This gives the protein CASSVGQVSYEQYF. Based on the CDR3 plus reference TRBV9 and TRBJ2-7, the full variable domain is DSGVTQTPKHLITATGQRVTLRCSPRSGDLSVYWYQQSLDQGLQFLIQYYNGEERAKGNILERFSAQQFPDLHSELNLSSLELGDSALYFCASSVGQVSYEQYFGPGTRLTVT.

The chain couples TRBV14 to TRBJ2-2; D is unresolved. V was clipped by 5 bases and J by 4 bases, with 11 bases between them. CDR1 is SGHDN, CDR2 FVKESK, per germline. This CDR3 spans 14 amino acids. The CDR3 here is CASSSRLGTGELFF. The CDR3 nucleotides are TGTGCCAGCAGCTCCCGACTGGGCACCGGGGAGCTGTTTTTT.

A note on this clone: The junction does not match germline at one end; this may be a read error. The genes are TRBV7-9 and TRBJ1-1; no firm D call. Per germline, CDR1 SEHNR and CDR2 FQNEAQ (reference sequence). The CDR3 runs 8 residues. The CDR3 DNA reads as TGTGCCAGCAGCCCCCCGGGGTGG. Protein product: CASSPPGW.

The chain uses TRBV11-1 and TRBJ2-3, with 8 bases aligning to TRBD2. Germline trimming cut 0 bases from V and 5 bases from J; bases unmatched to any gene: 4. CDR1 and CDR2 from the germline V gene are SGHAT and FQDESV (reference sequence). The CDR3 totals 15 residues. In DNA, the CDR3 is TGTGCCAGCAGCTTAGCGGGGACTAGTATAGATACGCAGTATTTT. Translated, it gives CASSLAGTSIDTQYF.

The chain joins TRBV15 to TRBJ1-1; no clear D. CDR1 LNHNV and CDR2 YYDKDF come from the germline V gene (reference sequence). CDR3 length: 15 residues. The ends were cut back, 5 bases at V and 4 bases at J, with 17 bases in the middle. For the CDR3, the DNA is TGTGCCACCAGCGAAGTAGCCATGGTAGTCACTGAAGCTTTCTTT. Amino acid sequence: CATSEVAMVVTEAFF. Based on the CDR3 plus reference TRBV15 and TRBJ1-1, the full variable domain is DAMVIQNPRYQVTQFGKPVTLSCSQTLNHNVMYWYQQKSSQAPKLLFHYYDKDFNNEADTPDNFQSRRPNTSFCFLDIRSPGLGDTAMYLCATSEVAMVVTEAFFGQGTRLTVV.

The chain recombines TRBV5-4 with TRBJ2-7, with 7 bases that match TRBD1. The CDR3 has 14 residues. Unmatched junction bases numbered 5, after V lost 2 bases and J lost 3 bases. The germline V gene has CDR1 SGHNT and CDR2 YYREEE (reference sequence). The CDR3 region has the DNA TGTGCCAGCAGCTTTCAGGGGGTTGACTACGAGCAGTACTTC. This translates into CASSFQGVDYEQYF. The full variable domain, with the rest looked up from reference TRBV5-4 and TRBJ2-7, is ETGVTQSPTHLIKTRGQQVTLRCSSQSGHNTVSWYQQALGQGPQFIFQYYREEENGRGNFPPRFSGLQFPNYSSELNVNALELDDSALYLCASSFQGVDYEQYFGPGTRLTVT.

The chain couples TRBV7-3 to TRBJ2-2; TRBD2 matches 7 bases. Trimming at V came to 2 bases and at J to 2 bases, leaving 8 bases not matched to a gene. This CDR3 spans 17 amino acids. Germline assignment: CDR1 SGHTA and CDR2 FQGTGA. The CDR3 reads CASSLGRGLPNTGELFF. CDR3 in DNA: TGTGCCAGCAGCTTAGGGAGGGGACTACCAAACACCGGGGAGCTGTTTTTT.